This T cell receptor (beta chain) derives from a study of beta chain features in type 1 diabetes. Study at large: Cell yields, gender and age were comparable in patients and healthy donors.

Germline assignment: CDR1 MNHNS and CDR2 SASEGT. The CDR3 is 15 residues long. The V gene end was trimmed by 4 bases and the J gene end by 6 bases; junction bases not matched to a gene: 5. Expressed TCRB transcripts were sequenced because the isolated RNA had all been reverse transcribed beforehand. Produced via immunoSEQ multiplex PCR; TCRdb's table is partial and in-frame only. Here the sample spans a few hundred thousand clones, about 32% being singletons. Sequencing was done on a sample of naive CD4+ T cells from blood. The source is a man younger than 30 in good health. The chain carries TRBV6-1 and TRBJ2-1; 11 nucleotides match TRBD2. This CDR3 is CASSGLAGLINEQFF. The DNA for the CDR3 is TGTGCCAGCAGTGGACTAGCGGGACTCATCAATGAGCAGTTCTTC.